The source of this T cell receptor (beta chain) is a study of blood T cell repertoires in COVID-19 (dated by TCRdb to 2020 to 2021). Notes on the research overall: Samples covering the acute and convalescent phases of COVID-19 were provided by collaborators in the United States, Italy and Spain. The prospective study material was composed of cDNA or gDNA derived from T cells, B-cell-depleted T cells, or PBMCs. Sample metadata almost always included a de-identified subject ID, COVID-19 status, age in years and sex. Where available, HLA class I and class II types were taken from metadata supplied by the sample provider and were not determined by assay-based typing. Samples were obtained from the ongoing ImmuneRACE study (first 160 participants) and from 1,254 subjects provided by 6 global collaborators. Subjects who had been exposed to COVID-19, were actively infected with it, or had recovered from it provided the deeply sampled blood TCRbeta repertoires that made up the dataset. The repertoires were released in a freely available public database meant as a resource for research on the immune response to SARS-CoV-2. What the authors observed across the whole study: The quantity of clinical and demographic metadata differed by source and by participant and was supplied without curation.

Each collaborating institution followed its own protocols to collect whole blood in K2EDTA tubes. For TCRbeta analysis, collaborators shipped samples in one of three forms: frozen whole blood, isolated PBMCs, or DNA extracted from either of those sample types. This clone was seen only a few times. No cognate antigen has been identified for it. No base qualities exist here, and no much larger clone lies one base off it. TCRbeta CDR3 regions were amplified from genomic DNA by means of the immunoSEQ Assay, a bias-controlled multiplex PCR. Per the original workflow: Nucleated cell counts per sample were estimated from amplification of reference gene primers within the assay. To quantify the absolute abundance of each unique TCRbeta CDR3 rearrangement, sequence reads were collapsed and filtered. For each sample, productive Simpson clonality was calculated as the square root of Simpson's diversity index across productive rearrangements. Held by TCRdb, this immuneACCESS table contains in-frame sequences only and omits some clones. Under half of the omission traces to an unresolved V gene where checked; the cause of the rest is unknown. Clonal size and the V and J genes are those of that table, whereas D and trimming came from the DNA. Recorded for this sample are approximately 230,000 clones; approximately 80% of them occurred a single time. 4% of the sample rests with the top ten.

The germline V and J ends show losses of 8 bases and 4 bases respectively, and no gene match explains 3 bases of the junction. The CDR3 contains 12 residues, cysteine and phenylalanine counted. Of all the DNA, just the CDR3 is kept, 36 bases in frame from base 1. CDR1 and CDR2 are drawn from the germline V gene: MDHEN, SYDVKM. Sequencing was carried out using peripheral blood. The TCR comes from a woman in her thirties or forties with active or convalescent COVID-19. This chain joins TRBV28 to TRBJ1-2, and 8 junction bases match TRBD1. The encoded CDR3 is CASLDRGYGYTF. Here is the DNA: TGTGCCAGCCTCGACAGGGGCTATGGCTACACCTTC.